This T cell receptor beta chain was captured by sequencing in a study of T-cell memory formation after mild COVID-19. The CDR3 consists of 13 residues. Trimming pared 2 bases from V and 3 bases from J, leaving 9 bases between. Germline CDR1 SGHRS, CDR2 YFSETQ. TCRalpha and TCRbeta libraries used 5'RACE with constant-segment primers and UMIs. TCRdb ran MiXCR on the 5' RACE reads and lists one entry per CDR3 protein. Of fewer than 15,000 distinct CDR3 sequences in the sample, roughly 15% were seen once. The study, taken as a whole, reports: Most CD4+ clones that shrank were in CM and EM, while CD8+ ones turned up in EMRA. Nothing showed for sure that second-wave clones peaking on day 37 were SARS-CoV-2 specific.

This clonotype was seen many times. The antigen remains unidentified. This sequence joins TRBV5-1 and TRBJ2-7; D is possibly TRBD1 (5 bases). This clonotype was obtained from a man between 18 and 35 years old who had mild COVID-19 (a few samples of this study predate the infection). Cell type and time point are not known. Input material: PBMCs or a T cell subset sorted from them (not recorded which). CDR3 loop: CASSFQGIYEQYF. The CDR3 nucleotides are TGCGCCAGCAGCTTCCAGGGTATCTACGAGCAGTACTTC.